This T cell receptor (beta chain) was recovered during a study of cytomegalovirus exposure and HLA in healthy donors (dated by TCRdb to 2016 to 2017). At the level of the whole study: In an earlier analysis of around 540 of the donors, under 300 Gb of sequence data and approximately 100 million unique TCR beta sequences from roughly 180 million T cells were reported. An early release that covered 500 to 800 HLA-typed donors contained 250 to 350 gigabases of sequencing data and tens of millions of unique TCR sequences. Among the roughly 410 genotyped donors, approximately 82% belonged to the genetic ancestry cluster associated with self-reported Caucasian donors. The study was designed to test whether signatures of past pathogen exposure could be identified by cataloging public T cell receptors. Using immunosequencing, the study profiled T cell repertoires from approximately 700 subjects and related those repertoires to cytomegalovirus serostatus. Besides the first cohort of approximately 670 subjects, a separate validation cohort made up of about 120 different subjects was used. To predict cytomegalovirus infection status, the study brought together high-throughput TCR immunosequencing, statistical association of individual TCRs with disease status, and machine learning. A later analysis re-analyzed previously published TCR beta repertoires from roughly 690 donors and added high-resolution HLA genotyping to study TCR occurrence patterns. The later analysis used no new phenotypic data to find candidate immune exposures, relying instead on TCR beta sequences and their occurrence across donors. An earlier analysis of approximately 630 of the donors applied high-throughput TCR beta sequencing to assess whether each TCR beta V gene segment acted as functional or pseudogenic. Donor age, sex, ethnicity and CMV serostatus were compiled together with the repertoire data. In a later genetic analysis, genome-wide SNP genotypes for about three fifths of the roughly 670 donors were used, and that subset was treated as a discovery cohort. Every repertoire in the discovery cohort had been generated on one and the same sequencing platform. HLA typing covered class I and class II loci at four-digit resolution. The number of typed donors differed by locus: about 620-640 for A, B, C, DRB1 and DQB1; about 520 for DQA1; 606 for DPA1; and about 450 for DPB1. Because of strong linkage in the cohort, 4 to 6 DR-DQ haplotypes were treated as single units for association and clustering. On average, roughly 200,000 unique TCR beta nucleotide sequences were sequenced per donor among 300 to 500 genotyped donors of the cohort, with roughly 20% of those sequences being non-productive. The full study reports these points: In a later analysis, around 15,000 TCR beta sequences were associated with specific HLA alleles at a false discovery rate of 0.05. Across donors, most TCR sequences were observed very rarely, whereas some public TCRs were present in many individuals. The classifier was reported to diagnose cytomegalovirus status with high specificity and sensitivity in both the original and validation cohorts. In a later analysis, TCR association rates were found to vary across HLA loci, with the most associated TCRs seen for DRB1 alleles and the fewest for HLA-C alleles. A cluster of highly shared sequence variants was judged likely to represent a technical artifact of the sequencing pipeline. The only immune exposure information available for the cohort was CMV serostatus. A later genetic analysis associated a missense DCLRE1C variant with V-gene and J-gene trimming of TCR beta chains, and an independent cohort replicated the association. It was suggested by the authors that the approach could potentially be generalized to other disease states and immunological phenotypes. In a later analysis, most CMV-associated TCR beta chains were found to appear HLA-restricted, with HLA associations seemingly driven largely by CMV exposure. A further reported finding was that TCR beta sequences accurately predicted the HLA-A and HLA-B alleles for most subjects in the first cohort. Some IMGT-functional V segments, including TRBV6-2 and TRBV6-3, could not be distinguished by the 87-base-pair reads and were therefore excluded. Assigning TCR associations to individual alleles was difficult when HLA alleles, especially DR and DQ, strongly co-occurred. Compared with equally common non-associated chains, HLA-associated TCR beta chains in a later analysis were more clonally expanded and had lower generation probabilities. According to a later analysis, parvovirus B19, influenza, CMV and Epstein-Barr virus appeared linked to several top co-occurrence clusters. Because HLA typing was missing for some donors at each locus, association tests included only the typed subset. The presence/absence analyses assumed that sequencing depth was roughly uniform across donors, and that assumption may not be true. About 17 rarely observed V segments, including chromosome 9 orphons, were excluded from the earlier analysis of approximately 600 of the donors because counts were too low. In a later genetic analysis, fewer N-insertions in productive TCRs were reported among donors in an Asian-associated ancestry cluster than the roughly 700-donor mean. In vitro tests confirmed that a few of the cytomegalovirus-associated TCR beta chains recognize cytomegalovirus antigens. Linkage disequilibrium might explain the correlated functional status among segregating V segments, but an unknown experimental factor could not be excluded. A total of about 150 TCR beta chains were listed by the study as associated with cytomegalovirus. The cohort was sequenced for TCR beta chains only, and without alpha or paired-chain data the features that could be detected were limited. An earlier analysis of 450 to 750 of the donors showed that most TCR beta V segments appeared in productive rearrangements either about 87% or about 30% of the time, which broadly matched IMGT annotations.

This clone was counted a few times. This receptor's antigen is unknown. Per-nucleotide qualities are absent, and no much larger clonotype sits a single base away. The library relied on the immunoSEQ multiplex PCR assay. For the multiplex PCR, a mixture combining 60 forward primers for TCR Vbeta segments and 13 reverse primers for TCR Jbeta segments was used. A multiplex PCR assay on genomic DNA amplified the CDR3 region of rearranged TCR beta genes. On the Illumina HiSeq System, the amplified TCR beta libraries were sequenced as 87-base-pair reads. In the paper's pipeline: A later analysis tallied approximately 87 million unique TCR beta chains across the 666 repertoires, and approximately 12 million of those chains were shared by two or more donors. A nearest-neighbor algorithm error-corrected the raw reads and collapsed the reads into unique sequences, merging closely related sequences to remove PCR and sequencing errors. Alignment of CDR3 sequences to IMGT reference sequences was used to assign V, D and J gene segments. For a sequence to be retained, a match of at least six nucleotides was required to both a V gene segment and a J gene segment. A rearrangement was called productive if the CDR3 had no stop codons and remained in frame with V and J, and every other rearrangement was called non-productive. Following IMGT convention, CDR3 was defined as the stretch from the second conserved V-encoded cysteine up to the conserved J-encoded phenylalanine. Sequences without an unambiguous match to a single V gene segment were excluded from the earlier analysis of several hundred of the donors. In an earlier analysis of 587 of the donors, V segments were called functional above 56.7% productive rearrangements and were called segregating when the between-donor standard deviation exceeded 5%. A statistical classification framework was built to diagnose cytomegalovirus status from the catalog of TCR beta chain sequences. V and J gene assignment, in a later analysis, came from comparing TCR nucleotide sequences with IMGT/GENE-DB human TR gene sequences. Using the TCRdist pipeline, a later analysis assigned CDR3 sequences along with most-parsimonious VDJ recombination scenarios. In a later analysis, each TCR beta chain was defined by its CDR3 amino acid sequence together with its V-gene family, and reads lacking a unique V-gene family were excluded. As a way to deal with suspected cross-contamination and a sequencing artifact, a later analysis dropped hundreds of nucleotide sequences that were highly shared and had low generation probability. In a later analysis, a clonal expansion index for each public chain was calculated from normalized within-repertoire ranks of inferred template counts. Generation probabilities in a later analysis came from a VDJ recombination model fitted to out-of-frame rearrangements, and those results were checked against IGoR. Hypergeometric tests were used in a later analysis to score TCR-TCR, TCR-HLA and TCR-CMV co-occurrence, with a repertoire-size bias correction applied to the TCR pairs. To estimate false discovery rates, a later analysis permuted the HLA or CMV assignments 20 times. A later analysis grouped co-occurring TCRs with DBSCAN, adding TCRdist sequence similarity when clustering within HLA-allele-positive subsets. For co-occurrence clustering, repertoires with fewer than 30,000 or more than 120,000 public chains were excluded, along with roughly 5 repertoires with anomalous nucleotide sharing. TCRdb stores this immuneACCESS table with in-frame sequences only. Part of the clones is absent; in the studies checked, under half of the shortfall reflects unresolved V genes, and no reason is known for the rest. Clonal size and the V and J genes are those of that table, whereas D and trimming came from the DNA. The sample yields fewer than 200,000 clones; 65% to 75% were counted once. The top ten clones comprise over 1.2% of the sample.

In total, 630 or so healthy bone marrow donors made up the cohort. All cohort members were sampled while nominally healthy, although unrecorded immune exposures were likely present. The donor tested CMV seronegative and was one of the 352 seronegative cohort members. A peripheral blood sample was provided by each donor, and peripheral blood mononuclear cells were used for TCR beta sequencing. The Qiagen DNeasy Blood Extraction Kit was used to extract genomic DNA from the blood cell samples. As encoded in the germline V gene, CDR1 is KGHSY while CDR2 is FQNENV. The CDR3 has 13 amino acids, counting the end cysteine and phenylalanine. Only the CDR3 part of the read is kept: 39 bases, read in frame from the first base. Cut back by 4 bases and 6 bases, the V and J ends lie 12 bases apart.

The origin of this receptor is a girl aged 5-17 years in good health and CMV-seronegative. The sequenced material came from PBMCs. The rearrangement combines TRBV16 with TRBJ1-2; the D gene is perhaps TRBD1, on 5 matching bases. The CDR3 region: CASSPQGLDGYTF. The nucleotide sequence reads TGTGCCAGCAGCCCCCAGGGCCTGGATGGCTACACCTTC.